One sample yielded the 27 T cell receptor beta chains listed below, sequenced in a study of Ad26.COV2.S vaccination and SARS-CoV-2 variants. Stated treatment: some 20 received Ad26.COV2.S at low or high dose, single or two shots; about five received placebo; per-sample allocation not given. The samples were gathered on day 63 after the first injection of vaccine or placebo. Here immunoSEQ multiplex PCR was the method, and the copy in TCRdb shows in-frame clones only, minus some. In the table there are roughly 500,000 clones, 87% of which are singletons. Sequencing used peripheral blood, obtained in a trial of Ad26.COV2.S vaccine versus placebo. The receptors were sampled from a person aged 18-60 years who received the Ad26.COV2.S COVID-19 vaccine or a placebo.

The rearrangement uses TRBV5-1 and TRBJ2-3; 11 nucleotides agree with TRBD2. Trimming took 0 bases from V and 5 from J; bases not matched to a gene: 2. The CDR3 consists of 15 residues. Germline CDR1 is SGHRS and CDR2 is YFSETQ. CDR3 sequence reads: CASSLDGTSGDTQYF. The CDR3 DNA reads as TGCGCCAGCAGCTTGGACGGGACTAGCGGAGATACGCAGTATTTT.

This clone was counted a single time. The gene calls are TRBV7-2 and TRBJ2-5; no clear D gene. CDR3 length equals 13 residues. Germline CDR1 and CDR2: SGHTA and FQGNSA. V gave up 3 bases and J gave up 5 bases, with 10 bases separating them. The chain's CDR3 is CASSFGPPETQYF. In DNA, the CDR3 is TGTGCCAGCAGCTTCGGGCCCCCGGAGACCCAGTACTTC.

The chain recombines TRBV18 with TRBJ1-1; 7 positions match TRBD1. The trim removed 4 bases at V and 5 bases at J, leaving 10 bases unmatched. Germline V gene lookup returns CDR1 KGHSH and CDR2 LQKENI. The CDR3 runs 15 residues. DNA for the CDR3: TGTGCCAGCTCACTGACAGGGCTTTCGAAGACTGAAGCTTTCTTT. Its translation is CASSLTGLSKTEAFF.

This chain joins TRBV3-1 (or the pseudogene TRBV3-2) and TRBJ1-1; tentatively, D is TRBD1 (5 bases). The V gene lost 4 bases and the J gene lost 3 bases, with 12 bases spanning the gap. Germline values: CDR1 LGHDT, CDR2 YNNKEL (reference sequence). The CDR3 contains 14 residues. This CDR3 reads CASSPQGVHTEAFF. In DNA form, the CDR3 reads TGTGCCAGCAGCCCTCAAGGGGTGCACACTGAAGCTTTCTTT.

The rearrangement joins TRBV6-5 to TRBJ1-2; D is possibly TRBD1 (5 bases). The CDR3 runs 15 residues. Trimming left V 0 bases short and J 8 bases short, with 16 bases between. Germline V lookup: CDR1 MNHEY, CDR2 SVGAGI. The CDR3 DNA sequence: TGTGCCAGCAGTTACTCCTCTCTGCCAGGGAGAGGCTACACCTTC. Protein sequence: CASSYSSLPGRGYTF.

CDR3 coding DNA: TGTGCCAGCAGCTTAACCCCCGGCTACGAGCAGTACTTC. Its translation is CASSLTPGYEQYF. The chain employs TRBV11-2 and TRBJ2-7; D uncertain. The CDR3 has 13 amino acids. V was pared by 2 bases and J by 3 bases, with 8 bases between. The germline gives CDR1 SGHAT, CDR2 FQNNGV.

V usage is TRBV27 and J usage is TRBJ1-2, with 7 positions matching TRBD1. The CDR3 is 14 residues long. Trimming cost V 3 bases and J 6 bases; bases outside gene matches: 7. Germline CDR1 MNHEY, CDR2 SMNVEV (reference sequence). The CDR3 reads CASSLGRDSDGYTF. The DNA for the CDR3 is TGTGCCAGCAGTTTGGGGCGGGACAGCGATGGCTACACCTTC.

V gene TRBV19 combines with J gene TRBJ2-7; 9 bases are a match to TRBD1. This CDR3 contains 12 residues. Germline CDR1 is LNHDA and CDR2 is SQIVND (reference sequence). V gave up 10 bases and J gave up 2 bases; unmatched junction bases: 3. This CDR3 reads CATRQGAYEQYF. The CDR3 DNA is TGTGCCACTCGACAGGGGGCCTACGAGCAGTACTTC.

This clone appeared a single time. CDR3: CASNFVGTSENEQFF. CDR3 DNA: TGTGCCAGCAATTTTGTGGGGACTAGTGAGAATGAGCAGTTCTTC. V usage is TRBV9 and J usage is TRBJ2-1; TRBD2 aligns across 8 bases. CDR1 and CDR2 from the germline V gene are SGDLS and YYNGEE. V lost 6 bases to trimming and J lost 7 bases; unmatched junction nucleotides: 12. The CDR3 loop spans 15 amino acids.

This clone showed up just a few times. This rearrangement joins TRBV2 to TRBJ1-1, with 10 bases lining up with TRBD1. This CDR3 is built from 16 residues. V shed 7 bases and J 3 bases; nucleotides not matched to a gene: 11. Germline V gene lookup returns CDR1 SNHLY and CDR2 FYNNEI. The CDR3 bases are TGTGCCAGCACGGCCGGGACAGGGGCCGCGGACACTGAAGCTTTCTTT. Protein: CASTAGTGAADTEAFF. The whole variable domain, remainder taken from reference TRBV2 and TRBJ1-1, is EPEVTQTPSHQVTQMGQEVILRCVPISNHLYFYWYRQILGQKVEFLVSFYNNEISEKSEIFDDQFSVERPDGSNFTLKIRSTKLEDSAMYFCASTAGTGAADTEAFFGQGTRLTVV.

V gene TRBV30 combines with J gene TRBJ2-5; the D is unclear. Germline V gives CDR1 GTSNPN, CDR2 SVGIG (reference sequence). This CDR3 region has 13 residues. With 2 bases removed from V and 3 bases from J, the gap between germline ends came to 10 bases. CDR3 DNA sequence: TGTGCCTGGAGTTACGGGCCTAAAGAGACCCAGTACTTC. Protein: CAWSYGPKETQYF.

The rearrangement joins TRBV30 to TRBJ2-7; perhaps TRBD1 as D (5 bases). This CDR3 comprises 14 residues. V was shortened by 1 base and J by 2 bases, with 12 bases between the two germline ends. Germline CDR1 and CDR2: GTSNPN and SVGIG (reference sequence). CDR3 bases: TGTGCCTGGAGTGGGGGCTCGCCGACCTACGAGCAGTACTTC. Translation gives CAWSGGSPTYEQYF.

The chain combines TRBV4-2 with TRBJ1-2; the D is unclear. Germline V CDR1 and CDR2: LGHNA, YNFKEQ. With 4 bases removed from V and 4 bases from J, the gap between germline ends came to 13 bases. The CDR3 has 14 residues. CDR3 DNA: TGTGCCAGCAGCCTCGAAGGACTGAGCTATGGCTACACCTTC. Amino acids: CASSLEGLSYGYTF.

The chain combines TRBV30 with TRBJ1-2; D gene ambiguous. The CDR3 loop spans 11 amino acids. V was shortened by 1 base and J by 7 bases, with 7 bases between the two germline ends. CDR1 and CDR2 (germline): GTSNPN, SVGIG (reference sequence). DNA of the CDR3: TGTGCCTGGAGTGCCTTAAGTGGCTACACCTTC. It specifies CAWSALSGYTF.

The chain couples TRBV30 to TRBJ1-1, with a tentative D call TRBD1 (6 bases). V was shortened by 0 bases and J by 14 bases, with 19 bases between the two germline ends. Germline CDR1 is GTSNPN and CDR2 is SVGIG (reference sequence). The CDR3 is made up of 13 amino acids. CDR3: CAWSVGTTIPWFF. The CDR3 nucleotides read TGTGCCTGGAGTGTTGGGACAACCATTCCGTGGTTCTTT.

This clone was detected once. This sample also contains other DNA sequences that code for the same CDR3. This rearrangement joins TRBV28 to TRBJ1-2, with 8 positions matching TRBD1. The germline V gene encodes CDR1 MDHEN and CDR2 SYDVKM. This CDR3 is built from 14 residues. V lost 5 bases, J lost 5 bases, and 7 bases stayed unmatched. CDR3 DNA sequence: TGTGCCAGCAGTCTAGGACAGGGCGTATATGGCTACACCTTC. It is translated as CASSLGQGVYGYTF.

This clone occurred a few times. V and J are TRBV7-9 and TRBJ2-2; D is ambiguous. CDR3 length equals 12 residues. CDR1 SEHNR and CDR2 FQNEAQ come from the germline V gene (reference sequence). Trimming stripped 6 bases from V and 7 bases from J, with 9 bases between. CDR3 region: CASRPSVGELFF. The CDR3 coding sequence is TGTGCCAGCAGGCCATCAGTCGGGGAGCTGTTTTTT.

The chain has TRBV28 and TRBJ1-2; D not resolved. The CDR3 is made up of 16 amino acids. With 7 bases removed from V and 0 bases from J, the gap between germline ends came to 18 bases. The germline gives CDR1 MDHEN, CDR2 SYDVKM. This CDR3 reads CASTVGGLTSNYGYTF. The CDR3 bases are TGTGCCAGCACCGTAGGCGGTCTTACTTCTAACTATGGCTACACCTTC.

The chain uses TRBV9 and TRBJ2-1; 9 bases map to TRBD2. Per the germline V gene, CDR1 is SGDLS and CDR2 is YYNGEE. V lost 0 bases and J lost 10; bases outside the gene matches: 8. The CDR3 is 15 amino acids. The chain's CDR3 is CASSVVLAGVGEQFF. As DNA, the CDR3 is TGTGCCAGCAGCGTAGTTTTAGCGGGAGTGGGGGAGCAGTTCTTC.

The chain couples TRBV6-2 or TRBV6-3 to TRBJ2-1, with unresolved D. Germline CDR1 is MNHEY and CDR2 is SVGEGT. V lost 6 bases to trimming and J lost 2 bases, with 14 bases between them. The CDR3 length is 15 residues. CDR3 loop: CASSVLTGPYNEQFF. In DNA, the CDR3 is TGTGCCAGCAGCGTTTTGACGGGCCCCTACAATGAGCAGTTCTTC.

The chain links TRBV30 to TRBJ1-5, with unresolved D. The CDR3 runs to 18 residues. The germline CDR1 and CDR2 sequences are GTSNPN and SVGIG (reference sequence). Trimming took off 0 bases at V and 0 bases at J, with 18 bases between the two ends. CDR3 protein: CAWSVRSAVFDSNQPQHF. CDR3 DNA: TGTGCCTGGAGTGTACGGTCTGCGGTTTTCGATAGCAATCAGCCCCAGCATTTT.

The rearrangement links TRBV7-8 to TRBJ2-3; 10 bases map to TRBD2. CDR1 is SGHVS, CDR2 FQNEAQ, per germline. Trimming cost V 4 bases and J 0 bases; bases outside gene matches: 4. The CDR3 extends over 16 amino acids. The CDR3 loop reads CASSYGLAASTDTQYF. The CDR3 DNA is TGTGCCAGCAGCTACGGACTAGCGGCTAGCACAGATACGCAGTATTTT.

The CDR3 DNA sequence: TGTGCCAGCAGTTCACAGCAGGTTTCGGGCACTGAAGCTTTCTTT. It yields the protein CASSSQQVSGTEAFF. The chain recombines TRBV6-6 with TRBJ1-1, with unresolved D. CDR3 size: 15 residues. The ends were cut back, 4 bases at V and 4 bases at J, with 16 bases in the middle. Germline CDR1 MNHNY, CDR2 SVGAGI (reference sequence).

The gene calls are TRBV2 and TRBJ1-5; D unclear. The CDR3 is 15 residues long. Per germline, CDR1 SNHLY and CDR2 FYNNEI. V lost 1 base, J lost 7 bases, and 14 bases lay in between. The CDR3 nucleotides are TGTGCCAGCAGTGAAGATCCCCGATGGAGGCAGCCCCAGCATTTT. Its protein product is CASSEDPRWRQPQHF.

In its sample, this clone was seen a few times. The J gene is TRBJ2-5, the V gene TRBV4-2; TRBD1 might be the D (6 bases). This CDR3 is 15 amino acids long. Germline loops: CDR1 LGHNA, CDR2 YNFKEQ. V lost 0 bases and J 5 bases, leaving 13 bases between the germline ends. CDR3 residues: CASSQDFSGDETQYF. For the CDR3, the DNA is TGTGCCAGCAGCCAAGACTTCTCAGGGGATGAGACCCAGTACTTC.

This CDR3 reads CAIGAETQYF. The CDR3, as DNA: TGTGCCATAGGGGCGGAGACCCAGTACTTC. The V call is TRBV6-5, the J call TRBJ2-5, with D possibly being TRBD1 (5 bases). Germline V gene sequence: CDR1 MNHEY, CDR2 SVGAGI. The V gene lost 10 bases and the J gene lost 5 bases, with 8 bases spanning the gap. The CDR3 is 10 residues long.

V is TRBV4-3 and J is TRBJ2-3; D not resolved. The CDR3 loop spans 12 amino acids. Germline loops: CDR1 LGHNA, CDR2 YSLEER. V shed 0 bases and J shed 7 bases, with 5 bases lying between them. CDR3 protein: CASSQDPNTQYF. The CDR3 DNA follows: TGCGCCAGCAGCCAAGATCCTAATACGCAGTATTTT.